Given below is one TCR beta chain in context. The antigen is undetermined. The sample belongs to a study of OX40 agonist ivuxolimab in advanced cancers. The study's findings and limits: More expanded clones were seen, on average, in CD8+ T cells than in CD4+.

The assay was immunoSEQ multiplex PCR, and TCRdb's table has in-frame clones only and misses some. This table holds about 80,000 clones, around four fifths found once. Drawing of blood for sampling happened at baseline, at cycle 4 day 1, and at cycle 7 day 1. The source was CD4+ or CD8+ T cells sorted from blood, collected in a trial of the OX40 agonist ivuxolimab. This clonotype originated in an adult with an advanced solid tumor such as melanoma, head and neck, liver or kidney cancer.

CDR3 in DNA: TGTGCCAGCAGCTTAGACTCAGGCCAAAAAAATCAGCCCCAGCATTTT. This sequence encodes CASSLDSGQKNQPQHF. This chain joins TRBV7-2 and TRBJ1-5, with no clear D. V was shortened by 1 base and J by 4 bases, with 14 bases between the two germline ends. The length of the CDR3 is 16 residues. Germline CDR1 SGHTA, CDR2 FQGNSA.